Listed here are 13 T cell receptor beta chains from one sample, sequenced in a study of T cells expressing NK-cell markers. TCRdb reprocessed the 5' RACE reads and reports one entry per CDR3 protein, with no DNA. Its clone listing holds fewer than 300,000 distinct CDR3 sequences. The sequenced sample consisted of blood T cells: a sorted CD56 or NKG2C T cell subset, CD4+ or CD8+ T cells, or bulk PBMC T cells (not recorded which). The receptors were gathered from a woman aged 18 to 75 in good health.

Here the CDR3 reads CASSLRSRTSDTGELFF. This chain links TRBV7-8 with TRBJ2-2. This CDR3 is built from 17 residues. The germline CDR1 and CDR2 sequences are SGHVS and FQNEAQ.

CDR3 sequence reads: CASSPPGELFF. J is TRBJ2-2 and V is TRBV7-2. CDR1 and CDR2 from the germline V gene are SGHTA and FQGNSA. The CDR3 spans 11 residues.

The chain couples TRBV6-5 to TRBJ1-6. This CDR3 region has 16 residues. The germline V gene encodes CDR1 MNHEY and CDR2 SVGAGI. The CDR3 region is CASSSILSRDNSPLHF.

This chain connects TRBV6-2 or TRBV6-3 to TRBJ2-1; TCRdb proposes TRBD2, but this gene call is untestable without DNA. The CDR3 contains 15 residues. Germline loops: CDR1 MNHEY, CDR2 SVGEGT. The CDR3 is CASRKLATTYNEQFF.

The V gene is TRBV19, the J gene TRBJ2-4. Per germline, CDR1 LNHDA and CDR2 SQIVND (reference sequence). The CDR3 is made up of 15 amino acids. The CDR3 spells CASGFAGIAKNIQYF.

This chain connects TRBV29-1 to TRBJ1-2; the TRBD1 assignment by TCRdb is unverifiable without DNA. Per germline, CDR1 SQVTM and CDR2 ANQGSEA. The length of the CDR3 is 11 residues. CDR3 sequence: CSVWTGLGYTF.

The chain joins TRBV11-2 to TRBJ2-7; absent DNA, TCRdb's TRBD1 call cannot be checked. This CDR3 contains 15 residues. Germline values: CDR1 SGHAT, CDR2 FQNNGV. The CDR3 region is CASSFQGTAPYEQYF.

The rearrangement links TRBV15 to TRBJ2-1. Germline V gives CDR1 LNHNV, CDR2 YYDKDF (reference sequence). This CDR3 is 15 amino acids long. This chain's CDR3 is CATSRAGSTYNEQFF.

The CDR3 spells CASSATSGKDTGELFF. V usage is TRBV7-9 and J usage is TRBJ2-2; lacking DNA, the TRBD2 call made by TCRdb goes unchecked. CDR3 length: 16 residues. Per germline, CDR1 SEHNR and CDR2 FQNEAQ (reference sequence).

V and J are TRBV5-1 and TRBJ1-6; no DNA is available, so the TRBD1 call from TCRdb remains unchecked. The germline V gene encodes CDR1 SGHRS and CDR2 YFSETQ. This CDR3 has 15 amino acids. CDR3 sequence: CASSLSGEGNSPLHF.

The V and J genes are TRBV9 and TRBJ1-4; the D call from TCRdb, TRBD1, cannot be confirmed without DNA. This CDR3 contains 16 residues. Germline V gene data show CDR1 as SGDLS and CDR2 as YYNGEE. The CDR3: CASSPPGAGFAEKLFF.

The gene calls are TRBV3-1 and TRBJ1-2; there is no DNA to check the TCRdb D call of TRBD1. This CDR3 spans 13 amino acids. Germline V gives CDR1 LGHDT, CDR2 YNNKEL (reference sequence). The CDR3 loop is CASSQPGLYGYTF.

This chain connects TRBV29-1 to TRBJ2-5. The CDR3 covers 13 residues. In germline, CDR1 is SQVTM, CDR2 ANQGSEA. The CDR3 protein is CSVRKGSSETQYF.